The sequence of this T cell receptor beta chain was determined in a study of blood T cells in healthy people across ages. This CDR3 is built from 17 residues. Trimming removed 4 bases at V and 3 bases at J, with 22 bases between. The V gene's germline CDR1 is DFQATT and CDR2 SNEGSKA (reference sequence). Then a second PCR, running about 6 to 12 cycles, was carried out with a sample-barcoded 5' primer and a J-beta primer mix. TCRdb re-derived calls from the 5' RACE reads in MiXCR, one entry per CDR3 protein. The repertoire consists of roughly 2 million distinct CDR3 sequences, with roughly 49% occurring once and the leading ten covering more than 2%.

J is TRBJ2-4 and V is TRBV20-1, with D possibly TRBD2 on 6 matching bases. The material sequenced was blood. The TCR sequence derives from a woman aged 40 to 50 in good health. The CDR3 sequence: CSANDYGGKGGKNIQYF. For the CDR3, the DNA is TGCAGTGCTAACGACTACGGAGGGAAGGGAGGCAAAAACATTCAGTACTTC.